This TCR beta chain was identified during a study of blood T cell repertoires in COVID-19. On the study more broadly: Whether acute or convalescent, the COVID-19 samples came from the United States, Italy and Spain. T cells, B-cell-depleted T cells, or PBMCs provided the cDNA or gDNA that served as material.

Trimming pared 5 bases from V and 5 bases from J, leaving 15 bases between. The CDR3 runs to 14 residues. Germline CDR1 and CDR2: SEHNR and FQNEAQ (reference sequence). In the authors' methods: From reference gene primer amplification, estimates of nucleated cell counts were derived. Measured with immunoSEQ multiplex PCR; TCRdb has only the in-frame clones, and not every one. V and J calls and clone size come straight from that table; D and trimming were deduced from the DNA. The table lists about 380,000 clones, approximately 80% of them singletons, with under 1.2% in the top ten. This clone was seen a handful of times.

The clonotype was recovered from a human donor with acute or convalescent COVID-19. The donor label of this sample is uncertain. Sequenced sample: peripheral blood. The V gene is TRBV7-9, the J gene TRBJ1-1, with D maybe TRBD1 (6 bases). CDR3 DNA sequence: TGTGCCAGCAGCGTATACAGGGAGGGGACTGAAGCTTTCTTT. Translating gives CASSVYREGTEAFF.